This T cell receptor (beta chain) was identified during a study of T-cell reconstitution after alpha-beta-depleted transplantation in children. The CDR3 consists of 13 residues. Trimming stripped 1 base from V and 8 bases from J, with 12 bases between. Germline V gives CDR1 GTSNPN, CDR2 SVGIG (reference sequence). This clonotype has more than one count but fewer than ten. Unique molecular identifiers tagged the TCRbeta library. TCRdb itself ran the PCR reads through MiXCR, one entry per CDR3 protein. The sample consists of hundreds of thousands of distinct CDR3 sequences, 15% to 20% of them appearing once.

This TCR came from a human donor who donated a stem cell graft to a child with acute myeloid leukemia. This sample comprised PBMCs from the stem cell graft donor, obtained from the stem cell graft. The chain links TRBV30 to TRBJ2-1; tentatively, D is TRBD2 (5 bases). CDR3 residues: CAWSGARVDEQFF. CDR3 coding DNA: TGTGCCTGGAGTGGAGCGAGGGTAGATGAGCAGTTCTTC.